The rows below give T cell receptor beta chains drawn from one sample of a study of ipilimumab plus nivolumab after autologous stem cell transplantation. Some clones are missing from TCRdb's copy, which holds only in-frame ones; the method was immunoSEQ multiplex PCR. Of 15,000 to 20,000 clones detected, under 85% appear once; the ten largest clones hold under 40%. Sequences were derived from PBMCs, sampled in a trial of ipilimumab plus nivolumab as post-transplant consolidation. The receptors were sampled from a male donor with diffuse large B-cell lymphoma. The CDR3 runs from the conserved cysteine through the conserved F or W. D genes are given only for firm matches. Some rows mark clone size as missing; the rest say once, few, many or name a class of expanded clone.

CASTSRGPSGNEQFF	TGTGCCAGCACCTCAAGGGGGCCCTCGGGGAATGAGCAGTTCTTC	TRBD1	TRBJ2-1	TRBV27	.
CASSTGRGYKNIQYF	TGTGCCAGCAGCACGGGACGGGGATACAAAAACATTCAGTACTTC	.	TRBJ2-4	TRBV21-1	few
CASSLEFSGANVLTF	TGCGCCAGCAGCTTGGAGTTCTCTGGGGCCAACGTCCTGACTTTC	.	TRBJ2-6	TRBV5-1	.
CASSIEGRVVNQPQHF	TGTGCCAGTAGTATAGAGGGCCGGGTGGTCAATCAGCCCCAGCATTTT	.	TRBJ1-5	TRBV19	.
CASSSHSSSQWNTEAFF	TGTGCCAGCAGCTCCCACAGTTCCTCCCAGTGGAACACTGAAGCTTTCTTT	.	TRBJ1-1	TRBV7-9	.
CAWSKGDSEQYF	TGTGCCTGGAGTAAAGGTGACTCCGAGCAGTACTTC	.	TRBJ2-7	TRBV30	.
CAWRTPQGYGYTF	TGTGCCTGGAGGACCCCCCAGGGCTATGGCTACACCTTC	.	TRBJ1-2	TRBV30	.
CASSLEIMGQGANEQFF	TGTGCCAGCAGCTTAGAAATAATGGGACAGGGGGCGAATGAGCAGTTCTTC	TRBD1	TRBJ2-1	TRBV7-6	.
CASSLDVSPLHF	TGCGCCAGCAGCTTGGATGTGTCACCCCTCCACTTT	.	TRBJ1-6	TRBV5-1	.
CASSLEGRFLDTQYF	TGTGCCAGCAGCTTAGAGGGACGGTTTCTAGATACGCAGTATTTT	.	TRBJ2-3	TRBV11-3	.
CASSPSGRGGSYEQYF	TGCGCCAGCAGCCCATCGGGAAGAGGGGGGTCCTACGAGCAGTACTTC	.	TRBJ2-7	TRBV4-1	.